This TCR beta chain was recorded in a study of T cell repertoires in cytomegalovirus infection. Study context: An indication of both CMV infection and matching HLA type came from public TCR beta signatures.

This clonotype was counted at least ten times. The germline CDR1 and CDR2 sequences are SGHTA and FQGTGA. The V end was cut by 2 bases, the J end by 6 bases, with 15 bases between. The CDR3 has 15 amino acids. From the reads, TCRdb called clonotypes with MiXCR, one entry per CDR3 protein. The sample carries under 300,000 distinct CDR3 sequences, 12% recorded once. Sequencing input: PBMCs. The V call is TRBV7-3, the J call TRBJ2-3; D perhaps matches TRBD2 (5 bases). This clonotype originated in a human donor in good health (CMV status not recorded). Some clones in this sample may be carry-over from other donors' samples. The CDR3 reads CASSLQASRTDTQYF. As DNA, the CDR3 is TGTGCCAGCAGCTTACAAGCTAGCAGAACTGATACGCAGTATTTT.